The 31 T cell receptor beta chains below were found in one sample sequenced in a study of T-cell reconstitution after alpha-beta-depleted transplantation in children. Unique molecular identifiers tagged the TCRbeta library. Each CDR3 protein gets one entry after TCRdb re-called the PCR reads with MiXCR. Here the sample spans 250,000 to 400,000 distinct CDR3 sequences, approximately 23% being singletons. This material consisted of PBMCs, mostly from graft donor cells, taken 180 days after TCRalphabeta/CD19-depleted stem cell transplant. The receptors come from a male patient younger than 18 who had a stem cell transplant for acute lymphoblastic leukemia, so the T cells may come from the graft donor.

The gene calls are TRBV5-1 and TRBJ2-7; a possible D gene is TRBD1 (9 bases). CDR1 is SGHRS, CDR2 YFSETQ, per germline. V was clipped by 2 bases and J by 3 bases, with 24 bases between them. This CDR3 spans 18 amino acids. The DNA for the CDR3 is TGCGCCAGCAGCTTCGACAGGGGGGGGGCGGGAGGCGGCTACGAGCAGTACTTC. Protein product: CASSFDRGGAGGGYEQYF.

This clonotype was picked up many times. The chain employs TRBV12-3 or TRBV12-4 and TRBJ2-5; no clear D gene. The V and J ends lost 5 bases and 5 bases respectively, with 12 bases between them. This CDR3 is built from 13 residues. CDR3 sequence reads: CASSSSEAETQYF. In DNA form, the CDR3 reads TGTGCCAGCAGTAGTTCCGAGGCCGAGACCCAGTACTTC.

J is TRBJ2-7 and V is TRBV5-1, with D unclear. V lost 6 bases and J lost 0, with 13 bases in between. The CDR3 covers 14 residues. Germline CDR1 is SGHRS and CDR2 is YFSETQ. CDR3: CASTSTASSYEQYF. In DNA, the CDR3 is TGCGCCAGCACCTCGACGGCGAGCTCCTACGAGCAGTACTTC.

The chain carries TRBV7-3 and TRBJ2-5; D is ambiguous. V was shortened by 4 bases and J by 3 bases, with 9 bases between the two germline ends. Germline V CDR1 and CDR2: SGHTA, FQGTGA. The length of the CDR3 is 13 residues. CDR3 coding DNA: TGTGCCAGCAGCTCAGGACGGGAAGAGACCCAGTACTTC. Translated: CASSSGREETQYF.

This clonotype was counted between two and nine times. This CDR3 is CASSLVDRVDEQYF. As DNA, the CDR3 is TGCGCCAGCAGCTTAGTGGACAGGGTCGACGAGCAGTACTTC. This rearrangement joins TRBV5-1 to TRBJ2-7; 8 nucleotides agree with TRBD1. The germline V gene has CDR1 SGHRS and CDR2 YFSETQ. V lost 2 bases, J lost 5 bases, and 6 bases stayed unmatched. CDR3 length: 14 residues.

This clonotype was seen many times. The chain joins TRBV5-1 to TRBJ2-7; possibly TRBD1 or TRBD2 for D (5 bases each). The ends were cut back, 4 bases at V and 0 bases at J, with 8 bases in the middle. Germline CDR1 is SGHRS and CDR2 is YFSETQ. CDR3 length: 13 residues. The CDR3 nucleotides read TGCGCCAGCAGCCCGAGGGGCTCCTACGAGCAGTACTTC. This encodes CASSPRGSYEQYF.

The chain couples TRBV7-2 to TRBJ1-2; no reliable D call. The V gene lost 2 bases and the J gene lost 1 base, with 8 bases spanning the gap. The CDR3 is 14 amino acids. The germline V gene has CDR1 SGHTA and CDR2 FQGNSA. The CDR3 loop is CASSLTPFNYGYTF. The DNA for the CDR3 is TGTGCCAGCAGCTTAACTCCCTTTAACTATGGCTACACCTTC. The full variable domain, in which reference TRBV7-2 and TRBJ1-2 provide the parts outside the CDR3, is GAGVSQSPSNKVTEKGKDVELRCDPISGHTALYWYRQSLGQGLEFLIYFQGNSAPDKSGLPSDRFSAERTGGSVSTLTIQRTQQEDSAVYLCASSLTPFNYGYTFGSGTRLTVV.

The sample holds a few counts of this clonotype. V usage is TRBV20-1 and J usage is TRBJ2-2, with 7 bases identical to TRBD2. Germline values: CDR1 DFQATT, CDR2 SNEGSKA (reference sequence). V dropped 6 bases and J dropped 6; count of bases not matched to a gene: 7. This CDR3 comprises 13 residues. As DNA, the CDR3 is TGCAGTGCCCGAGAAACTAGCGCCGGGGAGCTGTTTTTT. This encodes CSARETSAGELFF.

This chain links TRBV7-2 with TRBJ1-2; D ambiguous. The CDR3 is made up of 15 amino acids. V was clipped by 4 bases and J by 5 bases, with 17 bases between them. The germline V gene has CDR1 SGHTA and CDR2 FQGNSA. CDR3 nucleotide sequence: TGTGCCAGCAGCTGGGCGGGAGGCTTCGAGTATGGCTACACCTTC. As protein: CASSWAGGFEYGYTF.

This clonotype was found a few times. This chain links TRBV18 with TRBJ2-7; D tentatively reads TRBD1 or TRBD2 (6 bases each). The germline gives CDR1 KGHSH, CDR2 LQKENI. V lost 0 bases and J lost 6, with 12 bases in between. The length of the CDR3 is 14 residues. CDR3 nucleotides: TGTGCCAGCTCACCACCAGTAGGAGGGGGCGAGCAGTACTTC. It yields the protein CASSPPVGGGEQYF.

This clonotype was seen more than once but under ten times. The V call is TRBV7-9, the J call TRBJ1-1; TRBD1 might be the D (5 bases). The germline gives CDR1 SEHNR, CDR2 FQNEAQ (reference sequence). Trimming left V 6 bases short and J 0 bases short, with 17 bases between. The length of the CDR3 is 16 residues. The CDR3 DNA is TGTGCCAGCAGGGGACGGGACCTATATTTGAACACTGAAGCTTTCTTT. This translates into CASRGRDLYLNTEAFF.

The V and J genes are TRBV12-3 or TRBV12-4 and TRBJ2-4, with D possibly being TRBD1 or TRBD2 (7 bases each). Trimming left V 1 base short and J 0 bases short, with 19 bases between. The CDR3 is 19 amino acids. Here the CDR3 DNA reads TGTGCCAGCAGTTTAGGTTTTGGGGAGGGACAGCTAGCCAAAAACATTCAGTACTTC. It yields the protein CASSLGFGEGQLAKNIQYF.

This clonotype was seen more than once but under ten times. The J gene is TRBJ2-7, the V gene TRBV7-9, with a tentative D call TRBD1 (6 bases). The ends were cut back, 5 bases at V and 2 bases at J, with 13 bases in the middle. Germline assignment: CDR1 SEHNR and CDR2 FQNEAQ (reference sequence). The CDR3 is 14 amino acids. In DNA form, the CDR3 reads TGTGCCAGCAGCACCGGGACACCAGCCTACGAGCAGTACTTC. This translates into CASSTGTPAYEQYF.

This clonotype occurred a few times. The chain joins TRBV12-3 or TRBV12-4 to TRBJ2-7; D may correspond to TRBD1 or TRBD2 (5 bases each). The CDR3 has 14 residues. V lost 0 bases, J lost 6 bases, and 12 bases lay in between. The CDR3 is CASSLALGVGEQYF. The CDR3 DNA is TGTGCCAGCAGTTTAGCCCTGGGGGTTGGCGAGCAGTACTTC.

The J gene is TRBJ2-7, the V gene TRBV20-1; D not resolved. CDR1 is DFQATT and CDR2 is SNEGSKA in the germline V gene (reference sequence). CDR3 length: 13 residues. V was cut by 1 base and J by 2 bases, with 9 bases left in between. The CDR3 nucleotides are TGCAGTGCTAGAGTCGGGCCCACCTACGAGCAGTACTTC. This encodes CSARVGPTYEQYF.

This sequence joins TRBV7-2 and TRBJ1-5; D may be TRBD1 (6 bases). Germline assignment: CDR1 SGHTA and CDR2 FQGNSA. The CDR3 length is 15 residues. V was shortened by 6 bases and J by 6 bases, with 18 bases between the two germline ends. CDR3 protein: CASRFPGDLGQPQHF. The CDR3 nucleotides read TGTGCCAGCAGGTTCCCAGGGGATTTGGGTCAGCCCCAGCATTTT.

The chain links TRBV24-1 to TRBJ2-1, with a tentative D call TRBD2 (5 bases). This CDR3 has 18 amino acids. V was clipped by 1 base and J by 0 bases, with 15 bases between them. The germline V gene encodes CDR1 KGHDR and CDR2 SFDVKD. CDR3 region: CATSDFRGSPSSYNEQFF. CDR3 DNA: TGTGCCACCAGTGATTTTCGGGGAAGCCCTAGCTCCTACAATGAGCAGTTCTTC.

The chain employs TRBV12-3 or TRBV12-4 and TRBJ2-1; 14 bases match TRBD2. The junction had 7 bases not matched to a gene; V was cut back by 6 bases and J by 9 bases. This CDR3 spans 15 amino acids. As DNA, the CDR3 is TGTGCCAGCAGCCCGACTAGCGGGAGGGCCCGTGAGCAGTTCTTC. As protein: CASSPTSGRAREQFF.

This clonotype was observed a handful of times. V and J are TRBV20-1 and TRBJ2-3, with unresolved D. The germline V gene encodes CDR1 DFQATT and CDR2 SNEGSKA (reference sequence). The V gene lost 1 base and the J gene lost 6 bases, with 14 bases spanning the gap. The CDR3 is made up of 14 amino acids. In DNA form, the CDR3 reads TGCAGTGCTAGAGGCAGTCTGACTGGTGATACGCAGTATTTT. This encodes CSARGSLTGDTQYF.

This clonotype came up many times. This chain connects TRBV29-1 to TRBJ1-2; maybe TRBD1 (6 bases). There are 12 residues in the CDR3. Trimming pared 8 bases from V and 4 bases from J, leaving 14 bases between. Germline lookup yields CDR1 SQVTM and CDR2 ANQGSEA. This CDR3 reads CSTSGTFYGYTF. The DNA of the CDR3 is TGCAGCACCTCCGGGACATTCTATGGCTACACCTTC.

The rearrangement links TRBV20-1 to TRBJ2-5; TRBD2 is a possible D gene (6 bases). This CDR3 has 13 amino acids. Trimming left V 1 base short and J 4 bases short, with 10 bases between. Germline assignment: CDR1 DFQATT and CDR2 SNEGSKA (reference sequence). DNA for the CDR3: TGCAGTGCTAGAGGGGCAGCGGGAGAGACCCAGTACTTC. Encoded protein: CSARGAAGETQYF.

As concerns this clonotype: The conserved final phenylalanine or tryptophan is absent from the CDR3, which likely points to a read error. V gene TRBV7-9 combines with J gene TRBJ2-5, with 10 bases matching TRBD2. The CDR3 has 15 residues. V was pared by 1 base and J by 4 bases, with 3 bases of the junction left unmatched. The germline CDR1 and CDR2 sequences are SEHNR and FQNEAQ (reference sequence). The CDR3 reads CASSLGLAGGETQYL. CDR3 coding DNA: TGTGCCAGCAGCTTAGGACTAGCGGGCGGAGAGACCCAGTACTTA.

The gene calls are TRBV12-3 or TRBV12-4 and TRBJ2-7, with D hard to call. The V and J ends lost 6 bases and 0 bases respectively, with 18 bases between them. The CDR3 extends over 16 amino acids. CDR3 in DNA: TGTGCCAGCAGCCCTTACGAGTGGAAGACCTCCTACGAGCAGTACTTC. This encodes CASSPYEWKTSYEQYF.

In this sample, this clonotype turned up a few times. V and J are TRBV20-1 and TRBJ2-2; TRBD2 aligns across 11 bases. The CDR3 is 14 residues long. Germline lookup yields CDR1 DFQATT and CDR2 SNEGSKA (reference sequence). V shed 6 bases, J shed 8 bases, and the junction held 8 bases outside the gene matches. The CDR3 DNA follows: TGCAGTGCCGGGACTAGCGGTGCGGCGGGGGAGCTGTTTTTT. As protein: CSAGTSGAAGELFF.

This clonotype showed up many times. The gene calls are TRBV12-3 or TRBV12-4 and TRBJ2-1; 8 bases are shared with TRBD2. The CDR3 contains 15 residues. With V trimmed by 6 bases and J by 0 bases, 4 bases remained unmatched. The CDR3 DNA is TGTGCCAGCAGCCGAAGCGGGAGCTCCTACAATGAGCAGTTCTTC. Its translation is CASSRSGSSYNEQFF.

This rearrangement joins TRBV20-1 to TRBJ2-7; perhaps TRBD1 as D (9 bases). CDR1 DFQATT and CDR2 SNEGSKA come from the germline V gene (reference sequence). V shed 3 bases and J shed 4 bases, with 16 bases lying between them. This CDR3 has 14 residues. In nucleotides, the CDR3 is TGCAGTGCTAGTAGCGGGACAGGGAAGTACGAGCAGTACTTC. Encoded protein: CSASSGTGKYEQYF.

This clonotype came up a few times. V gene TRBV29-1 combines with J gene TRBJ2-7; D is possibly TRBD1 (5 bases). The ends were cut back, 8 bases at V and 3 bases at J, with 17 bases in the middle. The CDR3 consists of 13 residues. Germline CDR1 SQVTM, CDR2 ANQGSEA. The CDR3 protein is CSILWGGYYEQYF. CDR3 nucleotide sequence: TGCAGCATCCTGTGGGGCGGATACTACGAGCAGTACTTC.

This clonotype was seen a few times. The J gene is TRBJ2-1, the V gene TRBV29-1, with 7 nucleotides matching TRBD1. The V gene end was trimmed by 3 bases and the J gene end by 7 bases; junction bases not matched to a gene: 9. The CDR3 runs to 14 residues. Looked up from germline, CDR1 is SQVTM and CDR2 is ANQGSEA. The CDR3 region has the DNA TGCAGCGTTGAGACCAGGGGGAATTTGAATGAGCAGTTCTTC. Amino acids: CSVETRGNLNEQFF.

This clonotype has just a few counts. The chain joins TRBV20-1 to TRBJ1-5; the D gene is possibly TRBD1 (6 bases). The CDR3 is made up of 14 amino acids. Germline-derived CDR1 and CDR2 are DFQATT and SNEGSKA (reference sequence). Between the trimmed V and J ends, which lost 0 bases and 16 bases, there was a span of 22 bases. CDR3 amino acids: CSARDRWTAPKIHF. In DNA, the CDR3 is TGCAGTGCTAGAGATCGGTGGACAGCCCCAAAAATCCATTTT.

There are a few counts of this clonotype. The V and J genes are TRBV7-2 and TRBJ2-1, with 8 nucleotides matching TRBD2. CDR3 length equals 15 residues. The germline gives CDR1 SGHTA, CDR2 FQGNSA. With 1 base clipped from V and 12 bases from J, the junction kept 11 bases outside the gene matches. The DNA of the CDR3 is TGTGCCAGCAGCTTAGTTAAGATGGGACTAGGAAGGCAGTTCTTC. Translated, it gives CASSLVKMGLGRQFF.

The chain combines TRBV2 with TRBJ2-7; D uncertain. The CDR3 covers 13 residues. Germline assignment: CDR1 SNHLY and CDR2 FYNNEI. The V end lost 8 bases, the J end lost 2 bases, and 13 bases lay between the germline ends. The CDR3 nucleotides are TGTGCCAGCTTAACTTTTAGGCCCTACGAGCAGTACTTC. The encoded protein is CASLTFRPYEQYF.